Listed below are T cell receptor beta chains from one sample, sequenced in a study of blood T cell repertoires in COVID-19. Sequenced by immunoSEQ multiplex PCR; TCRdb stores in-frame clones only, minus some. The sample includes under 250,000 clones, roughly nine tenths seen only once; the top ten take about 10%. Sequencing was performed on PBMCs or T cells enriched from blood (not recorded which). These receptors all come from a young man who had recovered from COVID-19. The CDR3 runs from the conserved cysteine through the conserved F or W. Each record gives: J gene, D gene, V gene, clone size, CDR3 protein, CDR3 DNA. D genes are given only for firm matches. A clone size is listed for some rows: how often the clone was seen (once, few, many), or a class if it is expanded.

TRBJ2-5 | TRBD2 | TRBV4-2 | . | CASSLRTGTSQETQYF | TGTGCCAGCAGCCTAAGGACCGGGACTAGTCAAGAGACCCAGTACTTC
TRBJ1-2 | . | TRBV10-3 | . | CATVNQGNYGYTF | TGTGCAACCGTAAATCAGGGGAACTATGGCTACACCTTC
TRBJ1-2 | . | TRBV6-1 | . | CASSEGTRARFNYGYTF | TGTGCCAGCAGTGAAGGGACACGGGCAAGATTTAACTATGGCTACACCTTC
TRBJ1-6 | . | TRBV4-3 | . | CASSQDEWNSPLHF | TGCGCCAGCAGCCAAGATGAGTGGAATTCACCCCTCCACTTT
TRBJ2-1 | TRBD1 | TRBV7-9 | . | CASSKDRLHNEQFF | TGTGCCAGCAGCAAGGACAGGCTACACAATGAGCAGTTCTTC
TRBJ2-1 | TRBD2 | TRBV6-5 | . | CASSSTQTSGRSEQFF | TGTGCCAGCAGTTCCACCCAGACAAGCGGGAGGAGTGAGCAGTTCTTC
TRBJ2-4 | . | TRBV13 | . | CASTALGGLNIQYF | TGTGCCAGCACCGCCCTGGGGGGTTTAAACATTCAGTACTTC
TRBJ2-7 | . | TRBV18 | . | CASSPDSVSSYEQYF | TGTGCCAGCTCACCAGACAGCGTGAGCTCCTACGAGCAGTACTTC
TRBJ2-1 | TRBD2 | TRBV3-1/TRBV3-2 | . | CASSQPPLAGGLGEQFF | TGTGCCAGCAGCCAACCCCCGCTAGCGGGGGGGCTGGGGGAGCAGTTCTTC
TRBJ1-6 | . | TRBV19 | few | CASSISRRERSPLHF | TGTGCCAGTAGTATATCTCGCAGGGAACGCTCACCCCTCCACTTT
TRBJ2-3 | . | TRBV7-3 | once | CASGASTDTQYF | TGTGCCAGCGGGGCTAGCACAGATACGCAGTATTTT
TRBJ2-1 | . | TRBV12-5 | . | CASGLAPHNNEQFF | TGTGCTAGTGGTTTGGCCCCACATAACAATGAGCAGTTCTTC
TRBJ1-5 | . | TRBV13 | . | CASSLAGQPQHF | TGTGCCAGCAGCTTAGCAGGTCAGCCCCAGCATTTT
TRBJ1-1 | . | TRBV20-1 | . | CSAFTGTEAFF | TGCAGTGCTTTTACCGGCACTGAAGCTTTCTTT
TRBJ2-3 | TRBD1 | TRBV2 | once | CASRIGQGADTQYF | TGTGCCAGCAGAATAGGACAGGGTGCAGATACGCAGTATTTT
TRBJ1-1 | TRBD1 | TRBV10-3 | . | CAIRTGWNTEAFF | TGTGCCATCAGGACAGGGTGGAACACTGAAGCTTTCTTT
TRBJ2-2 | TRBD2 | TRBV6-5 | . | CASSSRLAGAPGELFF | TGTGCCAGCAGTTCTCGGCTAGCGGGGGCCCCCGGGGAGCTGTTTTTT
TRBJ2-7 | . | TRBV2 | . | CASAPGYYEQYF | TGTGCCAGCGCCCCGGGGTACTACGAGCAGTACTTC
TRBJ1-6 | . | TRBV5-1 | . | CASSLSLRVAPIYSPLHF | TGCGCCAGCAGCTTGTCCCTCCGGGTCGCTCCTATTTATTCACCCCTCCACTTT
TRBJ2-7 | . | TRBV5-1 | . | CASSLSSWQGGVDEQYF | TGCGCCAGCAGCCTTAGTTCTTGGCAGGGGGGTGTGGACGAGCAGTACTTC
TRBJ1-2 | TRBD1 | TRBV3-1/TRBV3-2 | . | CASSQGDRVSYGYTF | TGTGCCAGCAGCCAAGGGGACAGGGTTTCCTATGGCTACACCTTC
TRBJ1-2 | TRBD1 | TRBV5-4 | . | CASSSGQERAGYTF | TGTGCCAGCAGCTCGGGACAGGAGAGAGCAGGCTACACCTTC
TRBJ1-2 | . | TRBV28 | . | CASATAQGIYGYTF | TGTGCCAGCGCTACGGCGCAGGGAATCTATGGCTACACCTTC
TRBJ2-3 | TRBD2 | TRBV5-1 | . | CASSDSGRITDTQYF | TGCGCCAGCAGCGATAGCGGGAGAATAACAGATACGCAGTATTTT
TRBJ1-5 | . | TRBV6-4 | . | CASSKTEGNQPQHF | TGTGCCAGCAGTAAGACAGAGGGCAATCAGCCCCAGCATTTT
TRBJ1-2 | TRBD1 | TRBV18 | . | CASSPPIEQGAYTF | TGTGCCAGCTCACCACCGATCGAACAGGGGGCTTACACCTTC
TRBJ2-2 | . | TRBV4-2 | . | CATKTPDSDTGELFF | TGTGCCACCAAAACTCCGGACAGTGACACCGGGGAGCTGTTTTTT
TRBJ1-1 | TRBD1 | TRBV7-9 | . | CASSFGRDRATEAFF | TGTGCCAGCAGTTTCGGCCGAGACAGGGCCACTGAAGCTTTCTTT
TRBJ2-1 | TRBD2 | TRBV4-1 | . | CASSRLAGLYEQFF | TGCGCCAGCAGCCGGCTAGCGGGGTTATATGAGCAGTTCTTC
TRBJ2-5 | . | TRBV7-7 | few | CASSLAWAEQETQYF | TGTGCTAGCAGCTTAGCTTGGGCAGAACAAGAGACCCAGTACTTC
TRBJ2-5 | TRBD2 | TRBV9 | . | CASSSPLTSGETQYF | TGTGCCAGCAGCTCACCACTGACTAGCGGGGAGACCCAGTACTTC
TRBJ2-3 | TRBD2 | TRBV10-2 | . | CASSGTKREADTQYF | TGCGCCAGCAGTGGGACCAAGCGGGAGGCAGATACGCAGTATTTT
TRBJ2-7 | . | TRBV3-1/TRBV3-2 | . | CASSQDRLEQYF | TGTGCCAGCAGCCAAGATCGACTAGAGCAGTACTTC
TRBJ1-4 | . | TRBV7-9 | once | CASSLIEGQSNEKLFF | TGTGCCAGCAGCTTAATCGAAGGACAGTCTAATGAAAAACTGTTTTTT
TRBJ2-7 | TRBD2 | TRBV28 | . | CASSSPGLAGERTYEQYF | TGTGCCAGCAGTTCACCGGGACTAGCGGGAGAGCGCACCTACGAGCAGTACTTC
TRBJ1-3 | . | TRBV5-6 | . | CASSAIHSGNTIYF | TGTGCCAGCAGCGCTATCCACTCTGGAAACACCATATATTTT
TRBJ1-3 | . | TRBV6-5 | . | CASSYSGVSGNTIYF | TGTGCCAGCAGTTACTCGGGAGTCTCTGGAAACACCATATATTTT
TRBJ2-1 | TRBD2 | TRBV5-4 | . | CASSRTSGLYNEQFF | TGTGCCAGCAGCCGGACTAGCGGACTCTACAATGAGCAGTTCTTC
TRBJ2-7 | TRBD2 | TRBV7-2 | . | CASSTGTSGRGEQYF | TGTGCCAGCAGCACAGGGACTAGCGGGAGAGGCGAGCAGTACTTC
TRBJ1-6 | . | TRBV3-1/TRBV3-2 | . | CASSLKGSYNSPLHF | TGTGCCAGCAGTCTAAAGGGGTCCTATAATTCACCCCTCCACTTT
TRBJ2-5 | TRBD2 | TRBV15 | . | CATSTLAGAQETQYF | TGTGCCACCAGCACCCTAGCGGGGGCCCAAGAGACCCAGTACTTC
TRBJ2-7 | . | TRBV5-1 | . | CASSGSSYEQYF | TGCGCCAGCAGCGGCAGCTCCTACGAGCAGTACTTC
TRBJ2-2 | TRBD1 | TRBV10-2 | . | CASSERGQRRELFF | TGCGCCAGCAGTGAGCGGGGACAGCGCCGGGAGCTGTTTTTT
TRBJ1-4 | . | TRBV27 | once | CASSPYGGGPNEKLFF | TGTGCCAGCAGTCCCTACGGGGGAGGCCCGAATGAAAAACTGTTTTTT
TRBJ1-5 | TRBD1 | TRBV28 | . | CASRKAGGSNQPQHF | TGTGCCAGCAGAAAGGCAGGGGGCAGCAATCAGCCCCAGCATTTT
TRBJ2-3 | . | TRBV11-3 | . | CASSSGIRTDTQYF | TGTGCCAGCAGTTCAGGGATCCGCACAGATACGCAGTATTTT
TRBJ1-5 | . | TRBV7-4 | . | CATPDGYGGGSNQPQHF | TGTGCCACCCCCGACGGATACGGGGGGGGCAGCAATCAGCCCCAGCATTTT
TRBJ2-5 | TRBD2 | TRBV5-5 | few | CASSLLMGRGGVQETQYF | TGTGCCAGCAGCTTATTAATGGGGCGGGGGGGAGTCCAAGAGACCCAGTACTTC
TRBJ2-7 | . | TRBV27 | . | CASSSPTTTGTEQYF | TGTGCCAGCAGTTCGCCAACTACAACAGGGACCGAGCAGTACTTC
TRBJ1-6 | . | TRBV3-1/TRBV3-2 | . | CASSQSLSPLHF | TGTGCCAGCAGCCAAAGCCTCTCACCCCTCCACTTT
TRBJ2-1 | TRBD2 | TRBV7-9 | . | CASSPSSGPDINEQFF | TGTGCCAGCAGTCCGTCTAGCGGGCCAGACATCAATGAGCAGTTCTTC
TRBJ1-5 | TRBD1 | TRBV7-9 | . | CASSLGTGGFTQPQHF | TGTGCCAGCAGCTTAGGGACAGGGGGGTTTACGCAGCCCCAGCATTTT
TRBJ1-3 | TRBD1 | TRBV23-1 | . | CASSQQLAAQGANGNTIYF | TGCGCCAGCAGTCAACAATTAGCAGCACAGGGGGCAAATGGAAACACCATATATTTT